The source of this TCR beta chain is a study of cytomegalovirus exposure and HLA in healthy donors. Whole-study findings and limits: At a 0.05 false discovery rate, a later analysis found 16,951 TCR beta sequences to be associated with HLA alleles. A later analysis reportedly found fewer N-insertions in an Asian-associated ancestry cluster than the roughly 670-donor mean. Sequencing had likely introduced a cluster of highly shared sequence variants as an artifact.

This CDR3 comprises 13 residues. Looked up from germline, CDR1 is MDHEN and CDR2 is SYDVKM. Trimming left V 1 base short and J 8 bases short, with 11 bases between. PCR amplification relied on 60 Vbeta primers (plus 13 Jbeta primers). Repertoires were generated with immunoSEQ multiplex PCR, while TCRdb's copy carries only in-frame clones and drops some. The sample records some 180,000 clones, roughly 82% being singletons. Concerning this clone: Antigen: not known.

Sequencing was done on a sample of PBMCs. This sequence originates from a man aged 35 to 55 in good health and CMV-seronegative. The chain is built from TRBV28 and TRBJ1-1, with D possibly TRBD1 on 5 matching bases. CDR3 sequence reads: CASSLSGGLEAFF. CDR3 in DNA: TGTGCCAGCAGTTTATCGGGGGGACTAGAAGCTTTCTTT.